This T cell receptor (beta chain) comes out of a study of blood T cell repertoires in COVID-19. Overall study: COVID-19 samples, acute and convalescent, were from the United States, Italy and Spain. From T cells, B-cell-depleted T cells, or PBMCs came the material, which was cDNA or gDNA.

Sequencing was performed with immunoSEQ multiplex PCR; in TCRdb, only in-frame clones are kept and a portion is missing. Of approximately 280,000 clones listed, 84% are singletons. While infection was still active, Seattle patients were enrolled and then followed longitudinally. The germline CDR1 and CDR2 sequences are LNHDA and SQIVND (reference sequence). This CDR3 is built from 15 residues. Trimming took 3 bases from V and 0 from J, leaving 11 bases between them. This TCR came from a human donor with COVID-19, enrolled during active disease. The donor label of this sample is uncertain. The J gene is TRBJ1-2, the V gene TRBV19; D is perhaps TRBD1 (5 bases). Material: peripheral blood. CDR3 amino acids: CASSIWRDSNYGYTF. The CDR3 DNA reads TGTGCCAGTAGTATCTGGAGGGACTCTAACTATGGCTACACCTTC.